This T cell receptor beta chain is drawn from a study of blood T cell repertoires in COVID-19. Profiling relied on immunoSEQ multiplex PCR, and the TCRdb table lists in-frame clones only, not all of them. This sample has about 110,000 clones, with more than 60% found just once. CDR3 length: 12 residues. The V gene's germline CDR1 is SNHLY and CDR2 FYNNEI. J gave up 7 bases and V 9 bases, and 5 bases lay outside the gene matches. The chain joins TRBV2 to TRBJ2-7; TRBD1 matches 11 bases. The sequence derives from a man in his 70s with active or convalescent COVID-19. The sequencing input was peripheral blood. The CDR3 is CASWDRGMEQYF. CDR3 in DNA: TGTGCCAGTTGGGACAGGGGGATGGAGCAGTACTTC.